This T cell receptor (beta chain) was identified in a study of shared clonotypes between healthy human individuals. V shed 3 bases, J shed 3 bases, and the junction held 4 bases outside the gene matches. From germline, CDR1 is SGHRS and CDR2 YFSETQ. The CDR3 loop spans 14 amino acids. Each sample came from a Caucasian adult donor living in Nashville, Tennessee. Each unsorted sample relied on 90 million or so PBMCs as its source of genomic DNA. TCRdb's copy holds only in-frame clones and misses some; the assay was immunoSEQ multiplex PCR. This sample has fewer than 650,000 clones, with around 80% found just once.

This clonotype originated in a woman in her thirties or forties in good health. Some clones in this sample may be carry-over from other donors' samples. The V and J genes are TRBV5-1 and TRBJ1-1; 8 bases are a match to TRBD1. Source material: PBMCs. CDR3 nucleotides: TGCGCCAGCAGCTCGACAGGGGCACACACTGAAGCTTTCTTT. This gives the protein CASSSTGAHTEAFF.